This TCR beta chain appears in the sequencing data of a study of tumor and adjacent non-tumor tissue in lung cancer. Whole-study context: On average, productive TCRbeta reads reached roughly 4 million per sample.

No cell sorting was done before RNA was extracted from the tissue. The library came from three nested PCR rounds adapted from ARM-PCR protocols. TCRdb analysed the multiplex PCR reads with MiXCR anew, one entry per CDR3 protein. Of over 110,000 distinct CDR3 sequences detected, around 67% appear once; the ten largest clones hold about 18%. General study points: Patients with more diverse tumor TCRs had worse survival.

The germline CDR1 and CDR2 sequences are SGHNT and YYREEE (reference sequence). The CDR3 totals 13 residues. About this clonotype: Its specificity is unknown. Sequence at one end of the junction differs from germline and may be a read error.

The chain combines TRBV5-4 with TRBJ2-3, with D tentatively TRBD2 (5 bases). What was sequenced was lung tumor tissue. This TCR was sampled from a man aged 55 to 70 with small cell lung cancer. The chain's CDR3 is CASRPSSTDTQYF. CDR3 nucleotide sequence: TGTGCCAGCAGGCCATCTAGCACAGATACTCAGTATTTT.